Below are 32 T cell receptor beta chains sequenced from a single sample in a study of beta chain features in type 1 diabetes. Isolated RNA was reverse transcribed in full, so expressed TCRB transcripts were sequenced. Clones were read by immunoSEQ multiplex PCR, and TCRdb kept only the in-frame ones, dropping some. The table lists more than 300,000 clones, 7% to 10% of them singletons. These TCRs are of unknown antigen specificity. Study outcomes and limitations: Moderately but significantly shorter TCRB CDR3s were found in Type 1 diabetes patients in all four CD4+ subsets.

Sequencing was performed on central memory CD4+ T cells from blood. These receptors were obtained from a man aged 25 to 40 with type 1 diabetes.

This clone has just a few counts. The CDR3 sequence: CASSLGDSGNEKLFF. CDR3 nucleotides: TGTGCCAGCAGCTTGGGGGACAGTGGAAATGAAAAACTGTTTTTT. V usage is TRBV7-6 and J usage is TRBJ1-4, with TRBD1 matching over 7 bases. V lost 3 bases, J lost 5 bases, and 6 bases stayed unmatched. This CDR3 region has 15 residues. The germline gives CDR1 SGHVS, CDR2 FNYEAQ.

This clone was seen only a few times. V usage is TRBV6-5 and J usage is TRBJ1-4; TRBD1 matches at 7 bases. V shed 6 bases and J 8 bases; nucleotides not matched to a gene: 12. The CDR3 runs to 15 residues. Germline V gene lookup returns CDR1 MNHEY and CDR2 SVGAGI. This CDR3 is CASSSEDRAWEKLFF. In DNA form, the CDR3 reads TGTGCCAGCAGCTCCGAAGACAGGGCGTGGGAAAAACTGTTTTTT.

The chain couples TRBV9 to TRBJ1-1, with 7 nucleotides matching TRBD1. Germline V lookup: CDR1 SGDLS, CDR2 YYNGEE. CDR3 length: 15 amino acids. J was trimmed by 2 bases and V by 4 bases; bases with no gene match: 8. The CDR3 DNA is TGTGCCAGCAGCCCAAGGGGGCCCACTAACACTGAAGCTTTCTTT. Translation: CASSPRGPTNTEAFF.

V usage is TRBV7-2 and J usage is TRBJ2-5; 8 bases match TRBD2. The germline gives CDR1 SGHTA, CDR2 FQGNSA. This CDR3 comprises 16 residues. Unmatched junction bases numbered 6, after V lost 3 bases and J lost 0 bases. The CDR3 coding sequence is TGTGCCAGCAGCTTGGGAGTAGCGGGGAACCAAGAGACCCAGTACTTC. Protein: CASSLGVAGNQETQYF.

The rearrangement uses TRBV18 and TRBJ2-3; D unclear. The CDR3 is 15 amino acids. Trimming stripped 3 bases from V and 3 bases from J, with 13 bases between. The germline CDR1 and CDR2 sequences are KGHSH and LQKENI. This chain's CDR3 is CASSPSNSATDTQYF. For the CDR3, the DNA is TGTGCCAGCTCACCTTCGAACAGCGCTACAGATACGCAGTATTTT.

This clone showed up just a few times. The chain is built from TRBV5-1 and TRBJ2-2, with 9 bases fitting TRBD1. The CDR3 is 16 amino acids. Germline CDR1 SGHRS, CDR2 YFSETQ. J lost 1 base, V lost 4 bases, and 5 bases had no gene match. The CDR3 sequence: CASSPGDRENTGELFF. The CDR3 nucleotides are TGCGCCAGCAGCCCCGGGGACAGGGAGAACACCGGGGAGCTGTTTTTT.

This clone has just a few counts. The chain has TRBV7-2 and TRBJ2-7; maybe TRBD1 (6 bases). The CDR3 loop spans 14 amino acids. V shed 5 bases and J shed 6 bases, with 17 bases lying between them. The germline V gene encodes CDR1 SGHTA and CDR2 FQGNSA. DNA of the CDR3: TGTGCCAGCAGCACCCGGACAGCCCGGAGCGAGCAGTACTTC. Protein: CASSTRTARSEQYF.

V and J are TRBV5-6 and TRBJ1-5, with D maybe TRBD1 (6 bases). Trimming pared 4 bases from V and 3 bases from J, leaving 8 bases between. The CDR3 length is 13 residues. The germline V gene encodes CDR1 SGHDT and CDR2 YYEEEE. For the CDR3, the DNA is TGTGCCAGCAGCCGACAGGCCAATCAGCCCCAGCATTTT. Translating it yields CASSRQANQPQHF.

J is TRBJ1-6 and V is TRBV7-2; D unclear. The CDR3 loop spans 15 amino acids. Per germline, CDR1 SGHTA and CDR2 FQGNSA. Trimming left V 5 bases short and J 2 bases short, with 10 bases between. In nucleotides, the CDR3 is TGTGCCAGCAGCCGAGGGAGTACCTATAATTCACCCCTCCACTTT. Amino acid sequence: CASSRGSTYNSPLHF.

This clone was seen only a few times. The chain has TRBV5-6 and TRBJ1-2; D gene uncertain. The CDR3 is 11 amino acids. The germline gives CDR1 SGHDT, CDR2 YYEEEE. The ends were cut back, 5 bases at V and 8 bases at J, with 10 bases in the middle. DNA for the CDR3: TGTGCCAGCAGTTATAGTCTGGGCTACACCTTC. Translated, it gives CASSYSLGYTF.

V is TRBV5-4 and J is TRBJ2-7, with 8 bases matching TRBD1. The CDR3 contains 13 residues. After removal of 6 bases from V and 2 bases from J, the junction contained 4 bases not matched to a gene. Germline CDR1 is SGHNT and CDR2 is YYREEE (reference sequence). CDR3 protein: CASTGTGPYEQYF. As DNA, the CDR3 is TGTGCCAGCACCGGGACAGGCCCCTACGAGCAGTACTTC. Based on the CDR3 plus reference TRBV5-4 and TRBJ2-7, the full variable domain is ETGVTQSPTHLIKTRGQQVTLRCSSQSGHNTVSWYQQALGQGPQFIFQYYREEENGRGNFPPRFSGLQFPNYSSELNVNALELDDSALYLCASTGTGPYEQYFGPGTRLTVT.

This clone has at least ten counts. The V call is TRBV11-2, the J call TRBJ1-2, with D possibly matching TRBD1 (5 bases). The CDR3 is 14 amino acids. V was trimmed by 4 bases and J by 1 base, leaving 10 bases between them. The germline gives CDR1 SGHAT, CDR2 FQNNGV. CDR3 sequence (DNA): TGTGCCAGCAGCTGGGGAGGGGATAACTATGGCTACACCTTC. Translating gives CASSWGGDNYGYTF.

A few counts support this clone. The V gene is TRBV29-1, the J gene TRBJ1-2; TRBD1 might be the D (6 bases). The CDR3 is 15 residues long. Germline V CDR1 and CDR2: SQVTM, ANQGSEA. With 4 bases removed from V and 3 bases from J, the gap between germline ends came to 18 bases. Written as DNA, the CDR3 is TGCAGCGTTGGGGGGATTACAGGGTCTCACTATGGCTACACCTTC. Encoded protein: CSVGGITGSHYGYTF.

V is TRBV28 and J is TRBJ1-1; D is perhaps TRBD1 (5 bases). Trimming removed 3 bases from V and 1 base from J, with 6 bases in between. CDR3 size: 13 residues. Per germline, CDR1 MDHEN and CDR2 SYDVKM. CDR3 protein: CASSFGGNTEAFF. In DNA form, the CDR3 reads TGTGCCAGCAGTTTTGGGGGGAACACTGAAGCTTTCTTT.

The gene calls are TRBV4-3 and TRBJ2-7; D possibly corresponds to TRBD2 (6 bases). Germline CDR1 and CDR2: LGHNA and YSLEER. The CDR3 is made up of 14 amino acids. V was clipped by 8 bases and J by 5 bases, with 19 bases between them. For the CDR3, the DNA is TGCGCCAGCGCCGACTGGGGAGGTAACAACGAGCAGTACTTC. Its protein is CASADWGGNNEQYF.

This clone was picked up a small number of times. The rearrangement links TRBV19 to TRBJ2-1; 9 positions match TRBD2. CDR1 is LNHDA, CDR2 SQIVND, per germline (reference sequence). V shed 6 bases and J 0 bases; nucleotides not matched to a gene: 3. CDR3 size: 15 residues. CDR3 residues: CASSPTSGSYNEQFF. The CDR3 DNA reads TGTGCCAGTAGCCCGACTAGCGGCTCCTACAATGAGCAGTTCTTC.

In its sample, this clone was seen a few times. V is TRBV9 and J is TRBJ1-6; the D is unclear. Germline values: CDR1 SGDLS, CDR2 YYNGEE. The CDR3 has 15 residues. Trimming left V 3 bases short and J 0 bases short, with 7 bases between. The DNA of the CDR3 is TGTGCCAGCAGCGGGGAGAGCTCCTATAATTCACCCCTCCACTTT. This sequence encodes CASSGESSYNSPLHF.

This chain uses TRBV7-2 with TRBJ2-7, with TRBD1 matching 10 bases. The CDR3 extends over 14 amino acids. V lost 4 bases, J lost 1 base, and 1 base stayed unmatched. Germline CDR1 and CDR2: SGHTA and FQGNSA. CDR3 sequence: CASSWTGGSYEQYF. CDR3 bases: TGTGCCAGCAGCTGGACAGGGGGATCCTACGAGCAGTACTTC.

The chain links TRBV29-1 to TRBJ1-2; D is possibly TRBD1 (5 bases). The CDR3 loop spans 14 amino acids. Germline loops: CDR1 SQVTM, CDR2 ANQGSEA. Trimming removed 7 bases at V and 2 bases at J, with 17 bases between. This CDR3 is CSAQAGGGNYGYTF. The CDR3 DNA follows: TGCAGCGCCCAGGCCGGGGGGGGAAACTATGGCTACACCTTC. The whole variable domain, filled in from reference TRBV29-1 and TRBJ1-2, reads SAVISQKPSRDICQRGTSLTIQCQVDSQVTMMFWYRQQPGQSLTLIATANQGSEATYESGFVIDKFPISRPNLTFSTLTVSNMSPEDSSIYLCSAQAGGGNYGYTFGSGTRLTVV.

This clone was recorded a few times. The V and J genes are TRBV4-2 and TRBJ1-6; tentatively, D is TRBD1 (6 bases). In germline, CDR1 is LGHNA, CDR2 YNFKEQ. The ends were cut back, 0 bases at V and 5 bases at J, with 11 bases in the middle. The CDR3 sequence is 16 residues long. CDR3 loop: CASSQDQNRDNSPLHF. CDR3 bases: TGTGCCAGCAGCCAAGACCAGAACAGGGATAATTCACCCCTCCACTTT.

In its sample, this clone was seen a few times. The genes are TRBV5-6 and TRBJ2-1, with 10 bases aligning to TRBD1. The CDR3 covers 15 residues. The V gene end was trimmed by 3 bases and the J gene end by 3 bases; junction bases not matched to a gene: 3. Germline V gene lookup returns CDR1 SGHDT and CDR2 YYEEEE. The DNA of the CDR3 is TGTGCCAGCAGCTGGGGGACAGGGGACTACAATGAGCAGTTCTTC. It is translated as CASSWGTGDYNEQFF.

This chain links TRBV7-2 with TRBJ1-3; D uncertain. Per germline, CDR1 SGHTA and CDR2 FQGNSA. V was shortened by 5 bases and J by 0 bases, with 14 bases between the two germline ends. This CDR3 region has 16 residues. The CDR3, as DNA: TGTGCCAGCAGCCCCCCCCGGGCGAGCTCTGGAAACACCATATATTTT. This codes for CASSPPRASSGNTIYF.

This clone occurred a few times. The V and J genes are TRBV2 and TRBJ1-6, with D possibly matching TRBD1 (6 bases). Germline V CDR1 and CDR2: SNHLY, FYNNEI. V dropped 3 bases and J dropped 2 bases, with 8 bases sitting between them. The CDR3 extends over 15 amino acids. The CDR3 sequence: CASSEGATYNSPLHF. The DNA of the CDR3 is TGTGCCAGCAGTGAGGGGGCTACCTATAATTCACCCCTCCACTTT.

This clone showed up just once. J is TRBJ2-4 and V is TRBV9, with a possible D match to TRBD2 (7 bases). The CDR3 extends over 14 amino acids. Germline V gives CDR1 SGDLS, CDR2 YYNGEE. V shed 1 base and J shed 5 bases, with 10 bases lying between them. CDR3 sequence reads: CASSVQGRENIQYF. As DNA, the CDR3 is TGTGCCAGCAGCGTACAGGGGAGGGAAAACATTCAGTACTTC.

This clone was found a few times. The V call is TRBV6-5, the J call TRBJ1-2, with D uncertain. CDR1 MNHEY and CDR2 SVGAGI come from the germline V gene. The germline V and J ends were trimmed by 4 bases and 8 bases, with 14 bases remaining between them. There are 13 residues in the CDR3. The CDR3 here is CASSLFGNQGYTF. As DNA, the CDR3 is TGTGCCAGCAGTTTATTCGGGAACCAGGGCTACACCTTC.

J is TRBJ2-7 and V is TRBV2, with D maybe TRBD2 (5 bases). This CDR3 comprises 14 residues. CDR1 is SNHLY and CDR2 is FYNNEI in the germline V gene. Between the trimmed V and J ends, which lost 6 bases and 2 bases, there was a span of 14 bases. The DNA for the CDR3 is TGTGCCAGCAGCCGAGGGTCCCTAGCCTACGAGCAGTACTTC. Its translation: CASSRGSLAYEQYF.

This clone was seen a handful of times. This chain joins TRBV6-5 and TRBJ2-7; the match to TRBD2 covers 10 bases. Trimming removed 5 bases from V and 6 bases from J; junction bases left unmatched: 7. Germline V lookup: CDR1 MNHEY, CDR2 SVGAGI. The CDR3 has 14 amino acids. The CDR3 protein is CASSTGTSVFEQYF. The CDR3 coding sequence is TGTGCCAGCAGTACCGGGACTAGCGTTTTCGAGCAGTACTTC.

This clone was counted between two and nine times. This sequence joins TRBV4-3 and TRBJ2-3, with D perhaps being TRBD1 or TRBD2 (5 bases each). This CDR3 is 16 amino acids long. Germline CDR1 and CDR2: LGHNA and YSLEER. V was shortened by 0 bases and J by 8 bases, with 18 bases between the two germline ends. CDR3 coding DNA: TGCGCCAGCAGCCAAGATATACAGGCTCCTGAGGGTACGCAGTATTTT. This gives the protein CASSQDIQAPEGTQYF.

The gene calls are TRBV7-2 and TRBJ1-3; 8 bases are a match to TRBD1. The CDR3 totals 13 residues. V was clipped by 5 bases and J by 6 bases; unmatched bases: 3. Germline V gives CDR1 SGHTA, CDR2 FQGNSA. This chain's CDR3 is CASSLDRANTIYF. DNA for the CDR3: TGTGCCAGCAGCCTGGACAGGGCAAACACCATATATTTT.

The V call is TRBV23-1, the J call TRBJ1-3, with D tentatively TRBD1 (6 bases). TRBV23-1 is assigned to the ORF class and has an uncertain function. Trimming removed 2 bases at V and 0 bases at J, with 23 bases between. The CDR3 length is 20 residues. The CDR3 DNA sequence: TGCGCCAGCAGTCAACCGAGAGGGGACATAGGACTTACCTCTGGAAACACCATATATTTT. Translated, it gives CASSQPRGDIGLTSGNTIYF.

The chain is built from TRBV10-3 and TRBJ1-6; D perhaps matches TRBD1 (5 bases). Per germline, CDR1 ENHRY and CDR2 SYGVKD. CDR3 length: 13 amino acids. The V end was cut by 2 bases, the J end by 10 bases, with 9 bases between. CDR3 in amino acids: CAISEGGRSPLHF. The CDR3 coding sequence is TGTGCCATCAGTGAGGGGGGTCGCTCACCCCTCCACTTT.

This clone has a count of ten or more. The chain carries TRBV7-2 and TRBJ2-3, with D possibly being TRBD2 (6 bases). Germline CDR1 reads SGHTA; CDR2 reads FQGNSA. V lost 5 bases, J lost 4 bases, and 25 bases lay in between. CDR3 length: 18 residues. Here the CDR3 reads CASSPRGAGTGGADTQYF. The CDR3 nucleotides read TGTGCCAGCAGCCCCAGAGGTGCGGGGACCGGCGGGGCAGATACGCAGTATTTT. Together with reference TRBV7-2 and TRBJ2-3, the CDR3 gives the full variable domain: GAGVSQSPSNKVTEKGKDVELRCDPISGHTALYWYRQSLGQGLEFLIYFQGNSAPDKSGLPSDRFSAERTGGSVSTLTIQRTQQEDSAVYLCASSPRGAGTGGADTQYFGPGTRLTVL.